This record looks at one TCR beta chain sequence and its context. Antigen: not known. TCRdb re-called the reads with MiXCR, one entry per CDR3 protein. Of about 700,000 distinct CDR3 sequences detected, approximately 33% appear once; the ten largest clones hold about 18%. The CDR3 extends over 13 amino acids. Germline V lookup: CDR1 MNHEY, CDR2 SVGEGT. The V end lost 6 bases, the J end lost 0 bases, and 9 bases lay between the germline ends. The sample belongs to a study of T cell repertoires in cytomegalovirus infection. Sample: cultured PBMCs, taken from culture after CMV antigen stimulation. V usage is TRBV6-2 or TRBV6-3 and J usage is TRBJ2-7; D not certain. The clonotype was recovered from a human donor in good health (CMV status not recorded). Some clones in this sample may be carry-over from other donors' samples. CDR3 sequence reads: CASSHDGSYEQYF. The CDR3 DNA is TGTGCCAGCAGCCATGACGGCTCCTACGAGCAGTACTTC.